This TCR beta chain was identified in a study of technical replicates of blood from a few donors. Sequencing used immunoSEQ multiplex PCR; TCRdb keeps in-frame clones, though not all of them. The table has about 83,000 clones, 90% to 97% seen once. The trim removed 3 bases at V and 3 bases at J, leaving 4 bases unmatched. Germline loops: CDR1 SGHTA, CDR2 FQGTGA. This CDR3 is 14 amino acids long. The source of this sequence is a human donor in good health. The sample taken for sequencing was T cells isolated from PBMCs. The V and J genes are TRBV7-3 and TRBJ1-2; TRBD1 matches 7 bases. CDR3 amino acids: CASSLDRYDYGYTF. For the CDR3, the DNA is TGTGCCAGCAGCTTGGACAGGTATGACTATGGCTACACCTTC.